Each of the 21 T cell receptor beta chains below was sequenced from the same sample in a study of OX40 agonist ivuxolimab in advanced cancers. Some clones are missing from TCRdb's copy, which holds only in-frame ones; the method was immunoSEQ multiplex PCR. The table lists some 45,000 clones, around 90% of them singletons, with about 17% in the top ten. Sample: CD4+ or CD8+ T cells sorted from blood, taken in a trial of the OX40 agonist ivuxolimab. The receptor set was obtained from an adult with an advanced solid tumor such as melanoma, head and neck, liver or kidney cancer.

The chain carries TRBV4-1 and TRBJ2-7; 8 positions agree with TRBD2. The CDR3 consists of 20 residues. Trimming took 3 bases from V and 0 from J; bases not matched to a gene: 19. Germline V gives CDR1 MGHRA, CDR2 YSYEKL. CDR3 nucleotide sequence: TGCGCCAGCAGCCAGCCGGGGGGGGGCGAGGTATTATTAAGCTCCTACGAGCAGTACTTC. This sequence encodes CASSQPGGGEVLLSSYEQYF.

The chain combines TRBV28 with TRBJ2-5; D gene uncertain. The CDR3 length is 13 residues. Germline CDR1 MDHEN, CDR2 SYDVKM. V lost 6 bases, J lost 4 bases, and 12 bases lay in between. This CDR3 is CASRELGRETQYF. Written as DNA, the CDR3 is TGTGCCAGCAGGGAACTGGGCCGAGAGACCCAGTACTTC. Combining the CDR3 with reference TRBV28 and TRBJ2-5 gives the whole variable domain DVKVTQSSRYLVKRTGEKVFLECVQDMDHENMFWYRQDPGLGLRLIYFSYDVKMKEKGDIPEGYSVSREKKERFSLILESASTNQTSMYLCASRELGRETQYFGPGTRLLVL.

The chain is built from TRBV9 and TRBJ1-1, with no clear D. Germline CDR1 and CDR2: SGDLS and YYNGEE. The CDR3 runs to 13 residues. Trimming removed 3 bases at V and 0 bases at J, with 6 bases between. CDR3 residues: CASSATVNTEAFF. The CDR3 DNA is TGTGCCAGCAGCGCGACCGTGAACACTGAAGCTTTCTTT. The full variable domain, in which reference TRBV9 and TRBJ1-1 provide the parts outside the CDR3, is DSGVTQTPKHLITATGQRVTLRCSPRSGDLSVYWYQQSLDQGLQFLIQYYNGEERAKGNILERFSAQQFPDLHSELNLSSLELGDSALYFCASSATVNTEAFFGQGTRLTVV.

The rearrangement links TRBV27 to TRBJ2-5, with 8 bases aligning to TRBD1. Germline values: CDR1 MNHEY, CDR2 SMNVEV (reference sequence). The V segment lost 3 bases and the J segment 5 bases; nucleotides outside the gene matches: 5. The CDR3 has 14 amino acids. This CDR3 reads CASSLGRGLETQYF. DNA of the CDR3: TGTGCCAGCAGTTTGGGCAGGGGGCTGGAGACCCAGTACTTC.

The V call is TRBV19, the J call TRBJ2-7; 10 bases match TRBD1. CDR1 and CDR2 from the germline V gene are LNHDA and SQIVND (reference sequence). V shed 4 bases, J shed 6 bases, and the junction held 15 bases outside the gene matches. This CDR3 is 17 amino acids long. The CDR3 DNA is TGTGCCAGTAGTACGTTCATACCACCGGGACAGGGGACCGAGCAGTACTTC. Protein sequence: CASSTFIPPGQGTEQYF.

V is TRBV4-2 and J is TRBJ2-3, with 8 bases identical to TRBD2. Germline-derived CDR1 and CDR2 are LGHNA and YNFKEQ. Unmatched junction bases numbered 5, after V lost 0 bases and J lost 3 bases. This CDR3 has 16 amino acids. DNA of the CDR3: TGTGCCAGCAGCCAAGAAAGGCGGGGGGCTACAGATACGCAGTATTTT. Its translation is CASSQERRGATDTQYF.

In DNA form, the CDR3 reads TGTGCCAGCAGCTTAGGCAAACACTTAAGCTCCTACGAGCAGTACTTC. As protein: CASSLGKHLSSYEQYF. This sequence joins TRBV7-9 and TRBJ2-5; D uncertain. The last part of the DNA fits TRBJ2-7 better; the J call may be wrong. The V gene's germline CDR1 is SEHNR and CDR2 FQNEAQ (reference sequence). The CDR3 length is 16 residues.

The J gene is TRBJ2-3, the V gene TRBV30; 15 positions agree with TRBD2. This CDR3 spans 15 amino acids. Germline values: CDR1 GTSNPN, CDR2 SVGIG (reference sequence). V lost 1 base and J lost 4; bases outside the gene matches: 0. CDR3 region: CAWSGTSGRADTQYF. CDR3 DNA sequence: TGTGCCTGGAGTGGGACTAGCGGGAGGGCAGATACGCAGTATTTT. The full variable domain, in which reference TRBV30 and TRBJ2-3 provide the parts outside the CDR3, is SQTIHQWPATLVQPVGSPLSLECTVEGTSNPNLYWYRQAAGRGLQLLFYSVGIGQISSEVPQNLSASRPQDRQFILSSKKLLLSDSGFYLCAWSGTSGRADTQYFGPGTRLTVL.

The J gene is TRBJ1-2, the V gene TRBV9, with D perhaps TRBD1 (6 bases). V was clipped by 3 bases and J by 1 base, with 19 bases between them. The CDR3 spans 17 residues. Germline V lookup: CDR1 SGDLS, CDR2 YYNGEE. The CDR3 DNA follows: TGTGCCAGCAGCGCGACCGTCGATGGGACACATAACTATGGCTACACCTTC. Protein product: CASSATVDGTHNYGYTF.

The chain is built from TRBV2 and TRBJ2-5, with D possibly TRBD2 on 5 matching bases. Germline V gene sequence: CDR1 SNHLY, CDR2 FYNNEI. CDR3 size: 15 residues. Trimming stripped 7 bases from V and 5 bases from J, with 20 bases between. In DNA form, the CDR3 reads TGTGCCAGCAAGTCGCGTACTAGGTCGGAGGAGACCCAGTACTTC. It encodes CASKSRTRSEETQYF.

The genes are TRBV6-5 and TRBJ2-3, with 13 bases lining up with TRBD2. V lost 6 bases to trimming and J lost 4 bases; unmatched junction nucleotides: 4. Germline V gene sequence: CDR1 MNHEY, CDR2 SVGAGI. The CDR3 spans 15 residues. CDR3 amino acids: CASSQTSGGSDTQYF. The CDR3 bases are TGTGCCAGCAGCCAGACTAGCGGGGGGTCAGATACGCAGTATTTT.

The rearrangement links TRBV5-5 to TRBJ1-6; 8 bases are shared with TRBD1. Germline V CDR1 and CDR2: SGHKS, YYEKEE (reference sequence). The CDR3 is made up of 20 amino acids. Trimming cost V 0 bases and J 1 base; bases outside gene matches: 12. CDR3 amino acids: CASSLDSSGGYISYNSPLHF. The DNA of the CDR3 is TGTGCCAGCAGCTTGGATAGTTCAGGGGGCTATATTTCCTATAATTCACCCCTCCACTTT.

The CDR3, as DNA: TGTGCCAGCAGTTTTGGGGTTGGGGAGTACGAGCAGTACTTC. Residues: CASSFGVGEYEQYF. The chain recombines TRBV28 with TRBJ2-5; D may be TRBD2 (5 bases). The J call may be faulty, since TRBJ2-7 better matches the DNA end. Germline CDR1 and CDR2: MDHEN and SYDVKM. The CDR3 is 14 amino acids.

This chain joins TRBV5-4 and TRBJ2-7; D perhaps matches TRBD1 (6 bases). V lost 0 bases and J 6 bases, leaving 10 bases between the germline ends. Germline assignment: CDR1 SGHNT and CDR2 YYREEE (reference sequence). CDR3 length: 13 amino acids. The CDR3 loop is CASSLGLGGEQYF. In DNA, the CDR3 is TGTGCCAGCAGCTTGGGTTTAGGGGGCGAGCAGTACTTC.

The rearrangement uses TRBV27 and TRBJ2-3; tentative D call: TRBD2 (7 bases). V was trimmed by 2 bases and J by 5 bases, leaving 17 bases between them. Germline CDR1 is MNHEY and CDR2 is SMNVEV (reference sequence). The CDR3 is 16 amino acids. CDR3 in amino acids: CASSLRGAGAIDTQYF. CDR3 DNA sequence: TGTGCCAGCAGTTTAAGGGGGGCGGGAGCTATAGATACGCAGTATTTT.

V gene TRBV6-4 combines with J gene TRBJ2-1; possible D gene TRBD2, 6 bases. V was trimmed by 11 bases and J by 2 bases, leaving 28 bases between them. This CDR3 has 18 residues. Looked up from germline, CDR1 is MRHNA and CDR2 is SNTAGT. The CDR3 loop is CADATISGFPGAYNEQFF. The CDR3 DNA reads as TGTGCCGACGCGACTATAAGCGGGTTTCCCGGGGCCTACAATGAGCAGTTCTTC.

The chain recombines TRBV19 with TRBJ2-1; 9 bases agree with TRBD1. CDR3 length equals 16 residues. V was pared by 2 bases and J by 3 bases, with 5 bases of the junction left unmatched. Germline V gene data show CDR1 as LNHDA and CDR2 as SQIVND (reference sequence). Written as DNA, the CDR3 is TGTGCCAGTAGTATACTCTACAGGGGGCTCTACAATGAGCAGTTCTTC. Translation: CASSILYRGLYNEQFF.

This rearrangement joins TRBV10-3 to TRBJ2-1; weak D call: TRBD1 (6 bases). V lost 6 bases and J lost 9, with 12 bases in between. Looked up from germline, CDR1 is ENHRY and CDR2 is SYGVKD. CDR3 length: 12 amino acids. The CDR3 DNA reads as TGTGCCATCAGGTCAGGGGACGGTGAGCAGTTCTTC. As protein: CAIRSGDGEQFF.

The V and J genes are TRBV13 and TRBJ2-7, with TRBD1 matching 9 bases. The length of the CDR3 is 15 residues. The V segment lost 5 bases and the J segment 3 bases; nucleotides outside the gene matches: 8. Germline values: CDR1 PRHDT, CDR2 FYEKMQ (reference sequence). CDR3 bases: TGTGCCAGCAGCCAGCCGGGACAGGGAAACTACGAGCAGTACTTC. Encoded protein: CASSQPGQGNYEQYF. Full variable domain (missing parts from reference TRBV13 and TRBJ2-7): AAGVIQSPRHLIKEKRETATLKCYPIPRHDTVYWYQQGPGQDPQFLISFYEKMQSDKGSIPDRFSAQQFSDYHSELNMSSLELGDSALYFCASSQPGQGNYEQYFGPGTRLTVT.

The CDR3 sequence is CASSQDSGPRGQPQHF. The CDR3 DNA sequence: TGCGCCAGCAGCCAAGATTCTGGGCCTCGGGGTCAGCCCCAGCATTTT. The genes are TRBV4-1 and TRBJ1-5; no definite D call. CDR3 length: 16 amino acids. V was cut by 0 bases and J by 6 bases, with 15 bases left in between. Looked up from germline, CDR1 is MGHRA and CDR2 is YSYEKL.

V gene TRBV21-1 combines with J gene TRBJ1-3. TRBV21-1 is a recognized pseudogene. The CDR3 has 14 residues. CDR3 region: CARRPRASGNTIYF. CDR3 in DNA: TGTGCCAGACGGCCCCGGGCCTCTGGAAACACCATATATTTT.